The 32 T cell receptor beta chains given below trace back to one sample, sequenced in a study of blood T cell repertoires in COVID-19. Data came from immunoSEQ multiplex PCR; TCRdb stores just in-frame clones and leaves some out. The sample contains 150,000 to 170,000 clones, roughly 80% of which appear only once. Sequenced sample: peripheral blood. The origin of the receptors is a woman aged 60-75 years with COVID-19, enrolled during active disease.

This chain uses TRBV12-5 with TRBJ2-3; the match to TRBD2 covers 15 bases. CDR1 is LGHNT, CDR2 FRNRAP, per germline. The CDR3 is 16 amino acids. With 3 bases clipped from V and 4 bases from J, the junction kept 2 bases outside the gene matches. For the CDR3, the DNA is TGTGCTAGTGGTTTCGGACTAGCGGGGGGGCCAGATACGCAGTATTTT. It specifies CASGFGLAGGPDTQYF.

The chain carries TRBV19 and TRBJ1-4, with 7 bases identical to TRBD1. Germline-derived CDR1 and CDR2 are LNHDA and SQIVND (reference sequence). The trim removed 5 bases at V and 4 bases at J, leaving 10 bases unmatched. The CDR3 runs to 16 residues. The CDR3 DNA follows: TGTGCCAGTAGTGCGTACCTGACAGGGTATAATGAAAAACTGTTTTTT. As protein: CASSAYLTGYNEKLFF. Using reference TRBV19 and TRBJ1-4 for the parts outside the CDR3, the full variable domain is DGGITQSPKYLFRKEGQNVTLSCEQNLNHDAMYWYRQDPGQGLRLIYYSQIVNDFQKGDIAEGYSVSREKKESFPLTVTSAQKNPTAFYLCASSAYLTGYNEKLFFGSGTQLSVL.

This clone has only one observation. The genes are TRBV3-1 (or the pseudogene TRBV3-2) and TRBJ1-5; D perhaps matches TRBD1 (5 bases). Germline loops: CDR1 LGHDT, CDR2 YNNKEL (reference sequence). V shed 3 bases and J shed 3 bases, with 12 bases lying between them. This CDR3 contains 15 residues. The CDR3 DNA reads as TGTGCCAGCAGCCATGGGGGAGGGTTCAATCAGCCCCAGCATTTT. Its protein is CASSHGGGFNQPQHF.

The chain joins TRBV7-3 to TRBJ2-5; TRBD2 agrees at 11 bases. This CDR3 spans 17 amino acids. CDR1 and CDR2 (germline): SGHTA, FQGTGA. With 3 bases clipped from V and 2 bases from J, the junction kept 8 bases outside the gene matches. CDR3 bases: TGTGCCAGCAGCTTCTTGGGGGGGACTAGCGGACAAGAGACCCAGTACTTC. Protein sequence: CASSFLGGTSGQETQYF.

The chain's CDR3 is CASSLDFPGGYTF. CDR3 coding DNA: TGTGCCAGCAGCTTGGACTTTCCCGGGGGCTACACCTTC. The rearrangement uses TRBV5-4 and TRBJ1-2; D remains ambiguous. Germline loops: CDR1 SGHNT, CDR2 YYREEE (reference sequence). This CDR3 comprises 13 residues. The germline V and J ends were trimmed by 0 bases and 8 bases, with 11 bases remaining between them.

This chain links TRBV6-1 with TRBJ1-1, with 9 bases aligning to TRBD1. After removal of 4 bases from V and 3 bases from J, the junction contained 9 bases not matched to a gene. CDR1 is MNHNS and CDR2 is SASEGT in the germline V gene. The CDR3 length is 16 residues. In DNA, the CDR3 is TGTGCCAGCAGTGGACTTACAGGGGGCGCCGACACTGAAGCTTTCTTT. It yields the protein CASSGLTGGADTEAFF.

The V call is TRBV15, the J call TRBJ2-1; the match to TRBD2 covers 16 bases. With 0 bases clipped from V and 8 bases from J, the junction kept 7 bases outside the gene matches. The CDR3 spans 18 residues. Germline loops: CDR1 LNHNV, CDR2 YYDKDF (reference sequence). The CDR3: CATSREPGLAGGVYEQFF. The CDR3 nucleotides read TGTGCCACCAGCAGAGAACCGGGACTAGCGGGAGGGGTTTATGAGCAGTTCTTC.

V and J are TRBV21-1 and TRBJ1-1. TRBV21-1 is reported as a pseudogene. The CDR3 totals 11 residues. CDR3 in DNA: TGTGCCAGCAGGGGGGGCACTGAAGCTTTCTTT. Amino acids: CASRGGTEAFF.

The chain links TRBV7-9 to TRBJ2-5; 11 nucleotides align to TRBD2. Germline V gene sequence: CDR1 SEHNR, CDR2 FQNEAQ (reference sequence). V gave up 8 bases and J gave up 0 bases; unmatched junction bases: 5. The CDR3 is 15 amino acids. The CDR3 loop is CASGTSGGYQETQYF. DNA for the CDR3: TGTGCCAGCGGAACTAGCGGGGGATACCAAGAGACCCAGTACTTC.

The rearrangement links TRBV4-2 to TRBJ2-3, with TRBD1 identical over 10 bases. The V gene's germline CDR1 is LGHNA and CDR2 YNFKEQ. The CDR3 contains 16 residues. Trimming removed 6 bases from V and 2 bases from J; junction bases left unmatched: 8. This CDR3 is CASSPLDRGPTDTQYF. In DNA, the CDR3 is TGTGCCAGCAGTCCCCTTGACAGGGGGCCCACAGATACGCAGTATTTT.

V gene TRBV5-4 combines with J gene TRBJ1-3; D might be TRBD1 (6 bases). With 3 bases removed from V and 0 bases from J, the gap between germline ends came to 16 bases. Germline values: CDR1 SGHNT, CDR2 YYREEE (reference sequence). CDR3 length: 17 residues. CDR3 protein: CASSSHMGATSGNTIYF. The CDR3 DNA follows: TGTGCCAGCAGCTCCCACATGGGGGCCACCTCTGGAAACACCATATATTTT.

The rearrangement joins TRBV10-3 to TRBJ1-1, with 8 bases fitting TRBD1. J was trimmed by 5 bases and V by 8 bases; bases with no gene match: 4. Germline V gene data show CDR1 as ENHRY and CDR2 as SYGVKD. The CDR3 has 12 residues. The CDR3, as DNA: TGTGCCATCGCCAGGGGGCAAACTGAAGCTTTCTTT. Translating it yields CAIARGQTEAFF.

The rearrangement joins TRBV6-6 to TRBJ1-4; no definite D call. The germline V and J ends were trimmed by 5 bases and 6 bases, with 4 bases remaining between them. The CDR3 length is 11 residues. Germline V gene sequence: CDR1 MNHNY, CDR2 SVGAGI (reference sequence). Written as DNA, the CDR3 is TGTGCCAGCAGTCCGGATGAAAAACTGTTTTTT. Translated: CASSPDEKLFF.

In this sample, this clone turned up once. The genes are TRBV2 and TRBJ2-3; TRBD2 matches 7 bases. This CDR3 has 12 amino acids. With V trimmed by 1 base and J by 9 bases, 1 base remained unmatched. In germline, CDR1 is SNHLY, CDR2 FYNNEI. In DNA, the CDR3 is TGTGCCAGCAGTGAAGGACTAGCAACGCAGTATTTT. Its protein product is CASSEGLATQYF.

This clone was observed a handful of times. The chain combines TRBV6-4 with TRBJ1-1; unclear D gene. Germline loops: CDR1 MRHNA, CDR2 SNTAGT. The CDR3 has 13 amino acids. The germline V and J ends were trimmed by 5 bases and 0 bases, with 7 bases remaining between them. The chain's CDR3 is CASSFQVNTEAFF. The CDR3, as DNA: TGTGCCAGCAGTTTTCAGGTGAACACTGAAGCTTTCTTT.

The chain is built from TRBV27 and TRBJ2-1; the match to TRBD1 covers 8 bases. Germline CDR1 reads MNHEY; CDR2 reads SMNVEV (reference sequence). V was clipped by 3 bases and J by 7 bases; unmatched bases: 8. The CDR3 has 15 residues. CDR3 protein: CASSLWQGARNEQFF. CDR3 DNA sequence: TGTGCCAGCAGTTTGTGGCAGGGGGCGCGTAATGAGCAGTTCTTC.

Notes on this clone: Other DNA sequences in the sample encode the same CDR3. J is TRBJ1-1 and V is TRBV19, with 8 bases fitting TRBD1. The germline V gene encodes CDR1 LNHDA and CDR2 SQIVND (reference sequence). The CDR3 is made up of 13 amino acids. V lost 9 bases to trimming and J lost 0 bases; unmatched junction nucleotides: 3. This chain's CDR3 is CASLDRVNTEAFF. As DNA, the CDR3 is TGTGCCAGCCTGGACAGGGTGAACACTGAAGCTTTCTTT.

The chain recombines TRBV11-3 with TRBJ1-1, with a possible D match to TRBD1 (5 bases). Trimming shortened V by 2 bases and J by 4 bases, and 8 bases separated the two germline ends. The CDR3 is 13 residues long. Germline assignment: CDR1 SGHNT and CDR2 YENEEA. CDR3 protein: CASSLMGGTEAFF. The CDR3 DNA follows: TGTGCCAGCAGCTTAATGGGGGGCACTGAAGCTTTCTTT. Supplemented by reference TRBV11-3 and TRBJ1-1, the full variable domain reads EAGVVQSPRYKIIEKKQPVAFWCNPISGHNTLYWYLQNLGQGPELLIRYENEEAVDDSQLPKDRFSAERLKGVDSTLKIQPAELGDSAVYLCASSLMGGTEAFFGQGTRLTVV.

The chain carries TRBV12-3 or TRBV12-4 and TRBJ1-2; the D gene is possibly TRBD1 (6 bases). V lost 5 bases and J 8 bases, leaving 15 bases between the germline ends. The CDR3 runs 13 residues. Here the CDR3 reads CASSPQGPGGYTF. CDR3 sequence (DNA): TGTGCCAGCAGTCCCCAGGGGCCCGGGGGCTACACCTTC.

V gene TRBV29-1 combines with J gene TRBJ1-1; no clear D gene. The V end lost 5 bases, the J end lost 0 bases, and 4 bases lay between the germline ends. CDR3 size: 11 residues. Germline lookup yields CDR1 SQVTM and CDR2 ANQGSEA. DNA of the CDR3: TGCAGCGTTCTTATGAACACTGAAGCTTTCTTT. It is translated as CSVLMNTEAFF.

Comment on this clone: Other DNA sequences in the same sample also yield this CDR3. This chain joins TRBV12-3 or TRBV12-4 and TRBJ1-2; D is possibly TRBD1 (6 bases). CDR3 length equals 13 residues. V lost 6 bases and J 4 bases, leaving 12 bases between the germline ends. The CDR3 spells CASRMDSFYGYTF. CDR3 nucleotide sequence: TGTGCCAGCAGAATGGACAGCTTCTATGGCTACACCTTC.

CDR3 coding DNA: TGTGCCAGCAGTACTATCTCGAACACTGAAGCTTTCTTT. Translation: CASSTISNTEAFF. J is TRBJ1-1 and V is TRBV6-5; D gene unclear. CDR1 and CDR2 from the germline V gene are MNHEY and SVGAGI. The CDR3 totals 13 residues. The germline V and J ends were trimmed by 5 bases and 1 base, with 8 bases remaining between them.

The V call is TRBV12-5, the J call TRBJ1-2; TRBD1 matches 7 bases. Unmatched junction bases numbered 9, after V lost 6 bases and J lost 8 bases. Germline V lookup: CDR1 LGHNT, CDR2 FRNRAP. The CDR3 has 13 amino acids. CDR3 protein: CASGQPGGRGYTF. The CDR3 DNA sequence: TGTGCTAGTGGCCAACCAGGGGGTAGGGGCTACACCTTC.

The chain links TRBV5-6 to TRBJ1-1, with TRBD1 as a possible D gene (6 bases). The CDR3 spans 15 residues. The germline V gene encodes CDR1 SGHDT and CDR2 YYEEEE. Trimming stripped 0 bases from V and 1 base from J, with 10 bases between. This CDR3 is CASSLGDRRNTEAFF. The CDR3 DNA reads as TGTGCCAGCAGCTTGGGAGACAGGAGGAACACTGAAGCTTTCTTT.

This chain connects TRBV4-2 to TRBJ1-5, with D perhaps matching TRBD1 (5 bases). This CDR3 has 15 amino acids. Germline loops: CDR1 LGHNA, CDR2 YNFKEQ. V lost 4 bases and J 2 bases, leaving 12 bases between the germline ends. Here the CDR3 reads CASSPRGGGNQPQHF. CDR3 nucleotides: TGTGCCAGCAGCCCACGCGGGGGGGGCAATCAGCCCCAGCATTTT.

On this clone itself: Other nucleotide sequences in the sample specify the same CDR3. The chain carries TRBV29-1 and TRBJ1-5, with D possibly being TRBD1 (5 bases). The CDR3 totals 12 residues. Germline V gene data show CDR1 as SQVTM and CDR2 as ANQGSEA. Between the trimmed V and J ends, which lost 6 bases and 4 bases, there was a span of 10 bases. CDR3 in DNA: TGCAGCGTGGGGGGAGGGAATCAGCCCCAGCATTTT. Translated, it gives CSVGGGNQPQHF.

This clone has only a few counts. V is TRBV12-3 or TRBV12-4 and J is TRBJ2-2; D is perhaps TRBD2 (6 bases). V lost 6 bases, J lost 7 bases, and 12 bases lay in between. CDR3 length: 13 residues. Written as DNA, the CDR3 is TGTGCCAGCAGCCTGGGGGAGGTCGGGGAGCTGTTTTTT. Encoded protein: CASSLGEVGELFF.

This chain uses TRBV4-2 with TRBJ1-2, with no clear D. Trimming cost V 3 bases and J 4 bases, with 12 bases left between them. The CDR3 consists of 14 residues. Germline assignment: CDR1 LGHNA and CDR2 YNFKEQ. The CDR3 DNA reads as TGTGCCAGCAGCCAGGTTCAGGATTCCTATGGCTACACCTTC. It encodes CASSQVQDSYGYTF.

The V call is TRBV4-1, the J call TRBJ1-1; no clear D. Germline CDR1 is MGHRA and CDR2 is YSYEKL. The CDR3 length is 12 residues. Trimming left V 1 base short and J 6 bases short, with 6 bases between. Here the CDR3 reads CASSQGRAEAFF. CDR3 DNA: TGCGCCAGCAGCCAAGGCCGGGCTGAAGCTTTCTTT.

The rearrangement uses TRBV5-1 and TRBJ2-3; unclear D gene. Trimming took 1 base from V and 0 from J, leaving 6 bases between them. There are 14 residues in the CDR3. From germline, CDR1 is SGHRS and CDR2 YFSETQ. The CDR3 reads CASSLSVSTDTQYF. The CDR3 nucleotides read TGCGCCAGCAGCTTGTCGGTTAGCACAGATACGCAGTATTTT.

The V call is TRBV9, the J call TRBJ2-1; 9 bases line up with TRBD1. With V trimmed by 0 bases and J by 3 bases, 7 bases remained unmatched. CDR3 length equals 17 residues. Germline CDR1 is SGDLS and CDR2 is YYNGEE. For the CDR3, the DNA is TGTGCCAGCAGCGTAGTGGGGACAGGGTGGGACTACAATGAGCAGTTCTTC. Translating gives CASSVVGTGWDYNEQFF.

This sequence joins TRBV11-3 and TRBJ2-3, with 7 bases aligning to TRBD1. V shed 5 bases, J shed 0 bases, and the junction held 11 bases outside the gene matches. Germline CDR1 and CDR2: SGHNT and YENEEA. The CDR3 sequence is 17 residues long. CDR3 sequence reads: CASSLGQKTGSTDTQYF. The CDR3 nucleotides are TGTGCCAGCAGCCTCGGCCAAAAGACAGGGAGCACAGATACGCAGTATTTT.